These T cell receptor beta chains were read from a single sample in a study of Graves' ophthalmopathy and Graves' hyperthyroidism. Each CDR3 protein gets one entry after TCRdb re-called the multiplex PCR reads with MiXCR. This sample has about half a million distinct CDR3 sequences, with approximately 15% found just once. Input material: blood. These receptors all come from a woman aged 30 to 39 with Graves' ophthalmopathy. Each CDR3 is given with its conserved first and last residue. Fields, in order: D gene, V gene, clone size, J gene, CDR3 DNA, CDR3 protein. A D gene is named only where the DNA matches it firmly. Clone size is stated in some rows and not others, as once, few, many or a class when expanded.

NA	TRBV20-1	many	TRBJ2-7	TGCAGTGCGCCCGGGCTTACCTACATCTACGAGCAGTACTTC	CSAPGLTYIYEQYF
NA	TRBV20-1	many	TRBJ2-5	TGCAGCGCGCTAGCCTCCCAAGAGACCCAGTACTTC	CSALASQETQYF
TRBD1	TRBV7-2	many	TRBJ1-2	TGTGCCAGCAGCTCACAGGGGCTTGGCTACACCTTC	CASSSQGLGYTF
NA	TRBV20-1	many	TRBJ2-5	TGCAGTGCTAGGGCGGGACGGGAGACCCAGTACTTC	CSARAGRETQYF
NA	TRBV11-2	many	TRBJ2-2	TGTGCCAGCAGCACTCCCCAGGGATCGTACCTGGAGCTGTTTTTT	CASSTPQGSYLELFF
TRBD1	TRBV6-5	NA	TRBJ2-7	TGTGCCAGCAGTTACTCCTCGGACAGGGGGAGCGAGCAGTACTTC	CASSYSSDRGSEQYF
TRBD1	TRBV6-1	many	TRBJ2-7	TGTGCCAGCAGTGGGCCGGGACAGGGGGCCTACGAGCAGTACTTC	CASSGPGQGAYEQYF
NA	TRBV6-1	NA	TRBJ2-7	TGTGCCAGCAGGGCAAGGGTATACAACGAGCAGTACTTC	CASRARVYNEQYF
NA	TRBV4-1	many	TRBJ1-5	TGCGCCAGCAGCCAGGCGTACAATCAGCCCCAGCATTTT	CASSQAYNQPQHF
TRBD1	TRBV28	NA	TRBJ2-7	TGTGCCAGCAGTCCCCATACTGAGGGGGCCCCCTACGAGCAGTGCTTC	CASSPHTEGAPYEQCF
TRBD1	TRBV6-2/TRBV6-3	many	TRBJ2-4	TGTGCCAGCAGTACACAACGGGACAGACAAGCAAAACAGTACTTC	CASSTQRDRQAKQYF
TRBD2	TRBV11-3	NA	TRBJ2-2	TGTGCCAGCAGCTCTAGAGCGGGAGTACCCGGGGAGCTGTTTTTT	CASSSRAGVPGELFF
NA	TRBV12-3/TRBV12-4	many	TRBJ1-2	TGTGCCAGCAGTTTAGCTTCCTATGGCTACACCTTC	CASSLASYGYTF
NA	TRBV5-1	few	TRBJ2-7	TGCGCCAGCAGCTTGGGGCGGATCTCCTACGAGCAGTACTTC	CASSLGRISYEQYF
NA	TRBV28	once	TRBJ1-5	TGTGCCAGCAGTTTGGCCACAGGGTACAATCAGCCCCAGCATTTT	CASSLATGYNQPQHF
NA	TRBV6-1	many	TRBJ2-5	TGTGCCAGCAGTGAACTAGGGGGAAGCCAAGAGACCCAGTACTTC	CASSELGGSQETQYF
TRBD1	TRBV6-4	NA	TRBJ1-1	TGTGCCAGCGGCGGACAGGGGAACACTGAAGCTTTCTTT	CASGGQGNTEAFF
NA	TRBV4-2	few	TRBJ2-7	TGTGCCAGCAGCCCGGGGGCAGCAACCCCCTACGAGCAGTACTTC	CASSPGAATPYEQYF
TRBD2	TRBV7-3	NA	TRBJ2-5	TGTGCCAGCAGCTCCCGGGGGGATATAGCCCCACCCTCCAAAGAGACCCAGTACTTC	CASSSRGDIAPPSKETQYF
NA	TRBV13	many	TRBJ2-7	TGTGCCAGCAGGTCGTTCGGGCAGGGTCTCCACGAGCAGTACTTC	CASRSFGQGLHEQYF
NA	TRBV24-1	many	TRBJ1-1	TGTGCCACCAGTGATCCTTCGTCCACTGAAGCTTTCTTT	CATSDPSSTEAFF
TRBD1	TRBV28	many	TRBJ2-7	TGTGCCAGCAAATTCGACGGGACAGGGTATAAGCAGTACTTC	CASKFDGTGYKQYF
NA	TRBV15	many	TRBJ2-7	TGTGCCACCAGCAGAGGCGGCAGGGTATCCGAGCAGTACTTC	CATSRGGRVSEQYF
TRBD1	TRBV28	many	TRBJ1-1	TGTGCCAGCAGTCCTGCCTCAGGGGGCGATGAAGCTTTCTTT	CASSPASGGDEAFF
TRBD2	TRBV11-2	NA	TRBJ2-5	TGTGCCAGCAGCACCACCGGGACTAGCGGGATGAGGACCCAGTACTTC	CASSTTGTSGMRTQYF
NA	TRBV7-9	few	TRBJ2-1	TGTGCCAGCAGCCTGAGGGGGAACAATGAGCAGTTCTTC	CASSLRGNNEQFF
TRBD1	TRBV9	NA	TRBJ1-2	TGTGCCGGCAGCGTCGACAGGGGCTATGGCTACACCTTC	CAGSVDRGYGYTF
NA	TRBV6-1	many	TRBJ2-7	TGTGCCAGCAGCCCCGGGAAGCTCGAGCAGTACTTC	CASSPGKLEQYF
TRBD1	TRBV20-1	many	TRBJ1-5	TGCAGTGCCAGGGGACAGACTAGCAATCAGCCCCAGCATTTT	CSARGQTSNQPQHF
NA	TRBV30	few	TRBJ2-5	TGTGCCTGGAACAAAAATAGGGTCGAGACCCAGTACTTC	CAWNKNRVETQYF
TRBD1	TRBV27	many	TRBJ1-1	TGTGCCAGCAGTCTAAACCCCGGACAGGGGATTGGGGCTTTCTTT	CASSLNPGQGIGAFF
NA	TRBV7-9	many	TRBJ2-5	TGTGCCAGCAGCTTAGTTCGGGACACCAAAGAGACCCAGTACTTC	CASSLVRDTKETQYF
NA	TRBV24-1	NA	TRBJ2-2	TGTGCCACCAGTGATTTTACTAGAGGTCCCATTAACACCGGGGAGCTGTTTTTT	CATSDFTRGPINTGELFF
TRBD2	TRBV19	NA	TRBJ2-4	TGTGCCAGTAGCCGACCCGGGGGGACCAAAAACATTCAGTACTTC	CASSRPGGTKNIQYF
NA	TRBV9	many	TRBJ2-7	TGTGCCAGCAGCGTAGCAAGCAGCCGCTACGAGCAGTACTTC	CASSVASSRYEQYF
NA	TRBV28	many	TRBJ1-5	TGTGCCAGCATCGGGGCAGCGCTTAGCAATCAGCCCCAGCATTTT	CASIGAALSNQPQHF
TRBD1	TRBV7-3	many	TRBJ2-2	TGTGCCAGCAGCATAACAGGGGTAACCGGGGAGCTGTTTTTT	CASSITGVTGELFF
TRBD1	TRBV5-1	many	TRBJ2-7	TGCGCCAGCAGCTTGGAAATGGGGACAGCCTACGAGCAGTACTTC	CASSLEMGTAYEQYF
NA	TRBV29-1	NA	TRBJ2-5	TGCAGCGTTGACAAGGACAGCGTGGAGACCCAGTACTTC	CSVDKDSVETQYF
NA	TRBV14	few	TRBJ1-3	TGTGCCAGCAGCCAAGAGCGACACTCTGGAAACACCATATATTTT	CASSQERHSGNTIYF
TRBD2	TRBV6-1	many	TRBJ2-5	TGTGCCAGCAGTAGGGACACTAGCGGGGGGAAAGAGACCCAGTACTTC	CASSRDTSGGKETQYF
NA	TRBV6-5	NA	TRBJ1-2	TGTGCCAGCAGTTATAGGGGTATCGACTATGGCTACACCTTC	CASSYRGIDYGYTF
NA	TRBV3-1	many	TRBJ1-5	TGTGCCAGCAGCCAAGGCGGAAGGCAGCCCCAGCATTTT	CASSQGGRQPQHF
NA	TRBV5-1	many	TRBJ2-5	TGCGCCAGCAGCTCGCCGTCGGAGACCCAGTACTTC	CASSSPSETQYF
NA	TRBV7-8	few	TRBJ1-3	TGTGCCAGCAGCGCTCTCCAGGGGCCGAACACCATATATTTT	CASSALQGPNTIYF
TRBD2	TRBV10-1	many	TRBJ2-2	TGCGCCAGCAGTGAGTCGAGGGGAGGGTTGAACACCGGGGAGCTGTTTTTT	CASSESRGGLNTGELFF
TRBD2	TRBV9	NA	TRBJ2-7	TGTGCCAGCAGCGGAACTAGCGGAAATGACGAGCAGTACTTC	CASSGTSGNDEQYF
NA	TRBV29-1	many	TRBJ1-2	TGCAGCGTTGACAGGGACGATGGCTACACCTTC	CSVDRDDGYTF
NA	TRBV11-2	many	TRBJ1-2	TGTGCCAGCAGCCCCCGATTCGCAGGGGTGGTGGACTATGGCTACACCTTC	CASSPRFAGVVDYGYTF
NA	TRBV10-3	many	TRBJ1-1	TGTGCCATCAGCCGTGGACGCACTGAAGCTTTCTTT	CAISRGRTEAFF
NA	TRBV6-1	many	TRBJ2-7	TGTGCCAGCAATCCGGACAGACCCTACGAGCAGTACTTC	CASNPDRPYEQYF
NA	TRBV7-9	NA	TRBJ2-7	TGTGCCAGCACCACACTGGAGGACGAGCAGTACTTC	CASTTLEDEQYF
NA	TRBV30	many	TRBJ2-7	TGTGCCTGGAGTGCGGATTTCTACGAGCAGTACTTC	CAWSADFYEQYF
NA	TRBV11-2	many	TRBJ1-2	TGTGCCAGCAGCTTAACCGGGACAAGAAATAACTATGGCTACACCTTC	CASSLTGTRNNYGYTF
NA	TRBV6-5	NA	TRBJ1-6	TGTGCCAGCAGTTACGCAGGGAAGAATTCACCCCTCCACTTT	CASSYAGKNSPLHF
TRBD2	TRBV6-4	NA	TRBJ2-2	TGTGCCAGCAGTCCTCCTTCGCCCGGGACACCGGCGGGGGGGTTGAACACCGGGGAGCTGTTTTTT	CASSPPSPGTPAGGLNTGELFF
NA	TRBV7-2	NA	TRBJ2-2	TGTGCCAGCAGCTTAGTTTCTCGGACCGGGGAGCTGTTTTTT	CASSLVSRTGELFF
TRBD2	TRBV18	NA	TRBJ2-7	TGTGCCAGCTCACCGCGACTAGCGAGCTCCTACGAGCAGTACTTC	CASSPRLASSYEQYF